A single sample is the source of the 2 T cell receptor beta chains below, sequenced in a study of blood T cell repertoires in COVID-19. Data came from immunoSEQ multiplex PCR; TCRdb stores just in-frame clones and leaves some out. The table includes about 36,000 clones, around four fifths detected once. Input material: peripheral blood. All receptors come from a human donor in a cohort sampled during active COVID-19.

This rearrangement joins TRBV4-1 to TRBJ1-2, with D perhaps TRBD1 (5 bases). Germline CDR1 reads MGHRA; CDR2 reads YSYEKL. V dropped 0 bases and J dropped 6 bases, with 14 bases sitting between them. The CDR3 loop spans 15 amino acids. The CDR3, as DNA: TGCGCCAGCAGCCAAGATGGGTCAGGGAGGGATGGCTACACCTTC. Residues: CASSQDGSGRDGYTF.

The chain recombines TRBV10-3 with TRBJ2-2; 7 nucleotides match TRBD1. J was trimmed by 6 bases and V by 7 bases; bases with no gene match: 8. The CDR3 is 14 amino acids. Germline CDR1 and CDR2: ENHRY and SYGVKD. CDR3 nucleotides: TGTGCCATCAAGGAGACAGGGAGTGCCGGGGAGCTGTTTTTT. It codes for CAIKETGSAGELFF.